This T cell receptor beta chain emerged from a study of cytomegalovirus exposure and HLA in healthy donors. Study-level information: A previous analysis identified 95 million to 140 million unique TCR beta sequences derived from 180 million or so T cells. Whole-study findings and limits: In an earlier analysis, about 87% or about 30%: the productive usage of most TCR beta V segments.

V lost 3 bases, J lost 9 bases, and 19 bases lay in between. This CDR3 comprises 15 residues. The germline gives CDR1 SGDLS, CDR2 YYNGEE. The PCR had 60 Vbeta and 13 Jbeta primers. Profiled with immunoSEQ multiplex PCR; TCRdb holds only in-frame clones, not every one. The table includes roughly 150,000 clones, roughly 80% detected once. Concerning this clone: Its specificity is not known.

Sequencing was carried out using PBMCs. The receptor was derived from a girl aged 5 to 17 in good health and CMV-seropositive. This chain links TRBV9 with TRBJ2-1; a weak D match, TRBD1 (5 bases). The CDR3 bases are TGTGCCAGCAGCGGAACGACAGTCCTCCCCGCTGAGCAGTTCTTC. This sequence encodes CASSGTTVLPAEQFF.